The 5 T cell receptor beta chains below come from one sample, sequenced in a study of graft-versus-host responses after intestinal transplantation. Sequencing used immunoSEQ multiplex PCR; TCRdb keeps in-frame clones, though not all of them. The table records more than 100,000 clones, approximately 93% of them present only once. No antigen is known for these receptors. The sequences come from unstimulated CD8+ T cells sorted from spleen or lymph node cells, collected before intestinal transplant. These receptor sequences come from a human donor who received an intestinal transplant.

The chain uses TRBV5-6 and TRBJ2-7; 7 bases map to TRBD1. Trimming took 6 bases from V and 6 from J; bases not matched to a gene: 6. The germline CDR1 and CDR2 sequences are SGHDT and YYEEEE. There are 12 residues in the CDR3. As DNA, the CDR3 is TGTGCCAGCACCACTACAGGGGTCGAGCAGTACTTC. Amino acid sequence: CASTTTGVEQYF.

The chain joins TRBV4-1 to TRBJ1-1; D unresolved. V lost 1 base and J lost 4, with 10 bases in between. This CDR3 contains 14 residues. Per the germline V gene, CDR1 is MGHRA and CDR2 is YSYEKL. CDR3 amino acids: CASSQGSGITEAFF. The CDR3 bases are TGCGCCAGCAGCCAAGGGTCAGGAATCACTGAAGCTTTCTTT.

The chain is built from TRBV9 and TRBJ2-3; D is ambiguous. V was cut by 0 bases and J by 0 bases, with 8 bases left in between. The CDR3 consists of 15 residues. The germline V gene has CDR1 SGDLS and CDR2 YYNGEE. The CDR3 region has the DNA TGTGCCAGCAGCGTAGAGTGGTCTAGCACAGATACGCAGTATTTT. As protein: CASSVEWSSTDTQYF.

The chain has TRBV6-1 and TRBJ1-1; TRBD1 is a possible D gene (5 bases). The length of the CDR3 is 12 residues. The germline V gene encodes CDR1 MNHNS and CDR2 SASEGT. Trimming removed 6 bases at V and 8 bases at J, with 13 bases between. CDR3 in amino acids: CASRTYRTEAFF. In nucleotides, the CDR3 is TGTGCCAGCAGGACCTACAGGACCGAAGCTTTCTTT.

The chain is built from TRBV14 and TRBJ1-2, with TRBD1 identical over 8 bases. The V gene end was trimmed by 4 bases and the J gene end by 1 base; junction bases not matched to a gene: 8. The germline V gene encodes CDR1 SGHDN and CDR2 FVKESK. The CDR3 runs 16 residues. CDR3 amino acids: CASSRNGQGYNYGYTF. The CDR3 DNA is TGTGCCAGCAGCCGTAACGGACAGGGATATAACTATGGCTACACCTTC. Using reference TRBV14 and TRBJ1-2 for the parts outside the CDR3, the full variable domain is EAGVTQFPSHSVIEKGQTVTLRCDPISGHDNLYWYRRVMGKEIKFLLHFVKESKQDESGMPNNRFLAERTGGTYSTLKVQPAELEDSGVYFCASSRNGQGYNYGYTFGSGTRLTVV.